The 10 T cell receptor beta chains listed next were all sequenced from one sample in a study of cytomegalovirus exposure and HLA in healthy donors. The study ran its PCR with 60 Vbeta and 13 Jbeta primers. Clones were read by immunoSEQ multiplex PCR, and TCRdb kept only the in-frame ones, dropping some. The sample holds 150,000 to 180,000 clones, about 83% seen once. What was sequenced was PBMCs. Receptors were obtained from a woman in her forties in good health and CMV-seronegative.

The V gene is TRBV30, the J gene TRBJ2-1; 8 bases are shared with TRBD2. The CDR3 sequence is 14 residues long. The V segment lost 2 bases and the J segment 7 bases; nucleotides outside the gene matches: 7. CDR1 is GTSNPN, CDR2 SVGIG, per germline (reference sequence). In DNA, the CDR3 is TGTGCCTGGAGTAGCGGGAGAAACGCGAATGAGCAGTTCTTC. Amino acids: CAWSSGRNANEQFF.

The V call is TRBV5-1, the J call TRBJ2-7; TRBD1 aligns across 8 bases. Germline-derived CDR1 and CDR2 are SGHRS and YFSETQ. The junction had 7 bases not matched to a gene; V was cut back by 5 bases and J by 0 bases. The CDR3 sequence is 15 residues long. CDR3 sequence reads: CASRPRQGSSYEQYF. The CDR3, as DNA: TGCGCCAGCAGGCCACGACAGGGGAGCTCCTACGAGCAGTACTTC.

This clone was recorded a few times. The chain is built from TRBV5-1 and TRBJ2-2; the D gene is possibly TRBD1 (5 bases). CDR1 is SGHRS, CDR2 YFSETQ, per germline. The CDR3 extends over 15 amino acids. The V and J ends lost 3 bases and 5 bases respectively, with 14 bases between them. CDR3 DNA: TGCGCCAGCAGCTCAACATTAGGGGTGACCGGGGAGCTGTTTTTT. Its translation is CASSSTLGVTGELFF.

The V gene is TRBV7-9, the J gene TRBJ2-3, with 7 bases lining up with TRBD1. Germline V gene sequence: CDR1 SEHNR, CDR2 FQNEAQ (reference sequence). V shed 4 bases, J shed 0 bases, and the junction held 16 bases outside the gene matches. This CDR3 spans 19 amino acids. CDR3 protein: CASSSRQGLGPRSTDTQYF. Here the CDR3 DNA reads TGTGCCAGCAGCTCCAGACAGGGCTTGGGCCCAAGGAGCACAGATACGCAGTATTTT.

Here the CDR3 DNA reads TGTGCCAGTAGTCGGGGGTTTGGAAAGACCCAGTACTTC. Its protein is CASSRGFGKTQYF. The chain uses TRBV19 and TRBJ2-5; maybe TRBD2 (6 bases). Germline V gene lookup returns CDR1 LNHDA and CDR2 SQIVND (reference sequence). CDR3 length equals 13 residues. The V end was cut by 5 bases, the J end by 6 bases, with 13 bases between.

The J gene is TRBJ2-7, the V gene TRBV28, with 12 bases aligning to TRBD1. J was trimmed by 5 bases and V by 6 bases; bases with no gene match: 5. Germline-derived CDR1 and CDR2 are MDHEN and SYDVKM. The CDR3 contains 14 residues. CDR3 loop: CASRRDRGRDEQYF. The CDR3 DNA sequence: TGTGCCAGCAGACGGGACAGGGGGCGCGACGAGCAGTACTTC.

The chain is built from TRBV6-1 and TRBJ1-1; D may be TRBD1 (5 bases). CDR1 and CDR2 (germline): MNHNS, SASEGT. V was cut by 9 bases and J by 1 base, with 15 bases left in between. The CDR3 sequence is 14 residues long. CDR3 protein: CASFQGFPNTEAFF. The DNA of the CDR3 is TGTGCCAGTTTTCAGGGATTCCCGAACACTGAAGCTTTCTTT.

The rearrangement links TRBV7-6 to TRBJ2-3; possible D gene TRBD1, 6 bases. This CDR3 contains 16 residues. Trimming pared 4 bases from V and 0 bases from J, leaving 14 bases between. CDR1 and CDR2 from the germline V gene are SGHVS and FNYEAQ. The CDR3 sequence: CASSSLGQISTDTQYF. The CDR3 nucleotides read TGTGCCAGCAGCTCTCTCGGACAGATTAGCACAGATACGCAGTATTTT.

J is TRBJ2-5 and V is TRBV5-4; 8 positions agree with TRBD1. The CDR3 is 14 residues long. CDR1 is SGHNT and CDR2 is YYREEE in the germline V gene (reference sequence). Trimming cost V 7 bases and J 4 bases; bases outside gene matches: 9. The CDR3 nucleotides are TGTGCCAGCGGATACAGGGGGATAAGAGAGACCCAGTACTTC. Translated: CASGYRGIRETQYF.

Only a few counts were recorded for this clone. The rearrangement uses TRBV10-3 and TRBJ2-3, with TRBD1 matching 10 bases. V lost 10 bases and J lost 5; bases outside the gene matches: 6. CDR3 length equals 13 residues. CDR1 and CDR2 from the germline V gene are ENHRY and SYGVKD. The CDR3 DNA is TGTGCCACGATGGGGACAGGGGAAGATACGCAGTATTTT. Translation: CATMGTGEDTQYF.